The present entry profiles one T cell receptor (beta chain) with its context. This sample stems from a study of blood T cell repertoires in COVID-19. As for the study in general: COVID-19 samples collected from the United States, Italy and Spain covered acute and convalescent phases.

Trimming removed 6 bases from V and 3 bases from J; junction bases left unmatched: 7. The length of the CDR3 is 14 residues. Germline CDR1 is SGHTA and CDR2 is FQGNSA. Per the original data handling: Amplification of reference gene primers was used by the study to estimate nucleated cell counts. Libraries were prepared by immunoSEQ multiplex PCR; TCRdb keeps only in-frame clonotypes and omits some of them. V, J and clone size were drawn from that table, and D and trimming were deduced from the DNA. The sample holds about 100,000 clones, 75% to 95% seen once. The clonotype originates from a woman in her twenties or thirties with acute or convalescent COVID-19. Sequencing was carried out using peripheral blood. The gene calls are TRBV7-2 and TRBJ2-7; the match to TRBD1 covers 8 bases. The CDR3 spells CASRLTGGFYEQYF. The DNA for the CDR3 is TGTGCCAGCAGGCTAACAGGGGGTTTCTACGAGCAGTACTTC.